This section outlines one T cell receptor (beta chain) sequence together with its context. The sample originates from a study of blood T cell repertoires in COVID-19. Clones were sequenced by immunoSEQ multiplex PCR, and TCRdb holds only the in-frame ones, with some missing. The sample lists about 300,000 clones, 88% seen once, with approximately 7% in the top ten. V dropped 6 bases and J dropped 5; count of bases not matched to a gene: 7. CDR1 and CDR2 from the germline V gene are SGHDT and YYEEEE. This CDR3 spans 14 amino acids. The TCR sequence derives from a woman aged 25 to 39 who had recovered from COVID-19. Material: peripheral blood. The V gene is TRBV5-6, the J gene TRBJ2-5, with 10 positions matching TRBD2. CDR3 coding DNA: TGTGCCAGCACCTCCCTAGCGGGGGACGAGACCCAGTACTTC. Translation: CASTSLAGDETQYF.